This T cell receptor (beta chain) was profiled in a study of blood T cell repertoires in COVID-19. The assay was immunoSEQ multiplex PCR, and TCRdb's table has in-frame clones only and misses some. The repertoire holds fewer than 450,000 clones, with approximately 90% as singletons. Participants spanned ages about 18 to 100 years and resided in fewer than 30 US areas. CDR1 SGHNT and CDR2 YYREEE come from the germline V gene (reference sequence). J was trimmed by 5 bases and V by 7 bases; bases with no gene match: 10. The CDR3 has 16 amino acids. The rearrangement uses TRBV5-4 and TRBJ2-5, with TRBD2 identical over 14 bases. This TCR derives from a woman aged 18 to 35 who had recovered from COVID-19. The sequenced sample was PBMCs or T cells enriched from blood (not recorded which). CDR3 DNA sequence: TGTGCCAGCCGCCGGACTAGCGGGGGGCCGGCGGAGACCCAGTACTTC. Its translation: CASRRTSGGPAETQYF.